What follows are 27 T cell receptor beta chains derived from one specimen sequenced in a study of cytomegalovirus exposure and HLA in healthy donors. With 60 Vbeta and 13 Jbeta primers, the PCR was carried out. Repertoires were generated with immunoSEQ multiplex PCR, while TCRdb's copy carries only in-frame clones and drops some. The sample contains around 120,000 clones, around 76% of which appear only once. The sample was PBMCs. These receptors all come from a man aged 60-69 years in good health and CMV-seropositive.

J is TRBJ1-2 and V is TRBV5-1; a weak D match, TRBD1 (6 bases). Germline V lookup: CDR1 SGHRS, CDR2 YFSETQ. The CDR3 length is 14 residues. Trimming shortened V by 3 bases and J by 5 bases, and 14 bases separated the two germline ends. Here the CDR3 reads CASSSQQGGYGYTF. The CDR3 DNA is TGCGCCAGCAGCTCCCAACAGGGTGGGTATGGCTACACCTTC.

V gene TRBV9 combines with J gene TRBJ1-1; no firm D call. The CDR3 has 14 amino acids. The germline CDR1 and CDR2 sequences are SGDLS and YYNGEE. Trimming shortened V by 2 bases and J by 1 base, and 9 bases separated the two germline ends. DNA for the CDR3: TGTGCCAGCAGCGTCGACACCTCGAACACTGAAGCTTTCTTT. Translated: CASSVDTSNTEAFF.

The rearrangement uses TRBV7-9 and TRBJ1-4, with unresolved D. Trimming took off 3 bases at V and 8 bases at J, with 10 bases between the two ends. CDR3 length: 13 residues. Germline V gene sequence: CDR1 SEHNR, CDR2 FQNEAQ (reference sequence). CDR3 loop: CASSFREGEKLFF. CDR3 nucleotides: TGTGCCAGCAGCTTCCGGGAAGGGGAAAAACTGTTTTTT.

The rearrangement uses TRBV7-8 and TRBJ2-7, with 7 bases aligning to TRBD1. The germline gives CDR1 SGHVS, CDR2 FQNEAQ. V dropped 6 bases and J dropped 1; count of bases not matched to a gene: 3. The CDR3 has 13 amino acids. The CDR3 nucleotides read TGTGCCAGCAGACCAGGGGGATCCTACGAGCAGTACTTC. The encoded protein is CASRPGGSYEQYF.

The genes are TRBV5-1 and TRBJ1-2; the D gene is possibly TRBD1 (5 bases). The ends were cut back, 1 base at V and 8 bases at J, with 12 bases in the middle. The CDR3 extends over 13 amino acids. Germline CDR1 is SGHRS and CDR2 is YFSETQ. CDR3 nucleotides: TGCGCCAGCAGCTTGCAGCTACAGGCCGGCTACACCTTC. Its protein is CASSLQLQAGYTF. Based on the CDR3 plus reference TRBV5-1 and TRBJ1-2, the full variable domain is KAGVTQTPRYLIKTRGQQVTLSCSPISGHRSVSWYQQTPGQGLQFLFEYFSETQRNKGNFPGRFSGRQFSNSRSEMNVSTLELGDSALYLCASSLQLQAGYTFGSGTRLTVV.

The chain recombines TRBV18 with TRBJ2-7, with a possible D match to TRBD2 (5 bases). CDR3 length: 12 residues. Per the germline V gene, CDR1 is KGHSH and CDR2 is LQKENI. V lost 6 bases to trimming and J lost 3 bases, with 9 bases between them. The CDR3 DNA reads as TGTGCCAGCTCCCCCGGGAACTACGAGCAGTACTTC. Its protein product is CASSPGNYEQYF.

V and J are TRBV28 and TRBJ1-5, with D tentatively TRBD1 (5 bases). In germline, CDR1 is MDHEN, CDR2 SYDVKM. Trimming took off 4 bases at V and 6 bases at J, with 7 bases between the two ends. This CDR3 is built from 12 residues. CDR3 sequence: CASSSTGQPQHF. As DNA, the CDR3 is TGTGCCAGCAGTTCAACAGGTCAGCCCCAGCATTTT.

This chain joins TRBV11-2 and TRBJ1-1, with unresolved D. This CDR3 is 15 amino acids long. V shed 1 base and J shed 2 bases, with 11 bases lying between them. Germline V gene sequence: CDR1 SGHAT, CDR2 FQNNGV. This chain's CDR3 is CASSLAGTLNTEAFF. CDR3 DNA sequence: TGTGCCAGCAGCTTAGCTGGCACCCTCAACACTGAAGCTTTCTTT. Based on the CDR3 plus reference TRBV11-2 and TRBJ1-1, the full variable domain is EAGVAQSPRYKIIEKRQSVAFWCNPISGHATLYWYQQILGQGPKLLIQFQNNGVVDDSQLPKDRFSAERLKGVDSTLKIQPAKLEDSAVYLCASSLAGTLNTEAFFGQGTRLTVV.

The chain carries TRBV28 and TRBJ2-1; 10 nucleotides align to TRBD2. The V gene's germline CDR1 is MDHEN and CDR2 SYDVKM. The CDR3 has 18 amino acids. J was trimmed by 0 bases and V by 2 bases; bases with no gene match: 7. In DNA form, the CDR3 reads TGTGCCAGCAGTTTAGCGTCTAGCGGGAGAGGCTCCTACAATGAGCAGTTCTTC. Amino acids: CASSLASSGRGSYNEQFF. The complete variable domain, with remaining parts taken from reference TRBV28 and TRBJ2-1, reads DVKVTQSSRYLVKRTGEKVFLECVQDMDHENMFWYRQDPGLGLRLIYFSYDVKMKEKGDIPEGYSVSREKKERFSLILESASTNQTSMYLCASSLASSGRGSYNEQFFGPGTRLTVL.

This clone is a singleton in its sample. The CDR3 sequence is CASSLRYTGGREKLFF. The DNA for the CDR3 is TGCGCCAGCAGCCTACGTTACACAGGGGGTCGGGAAAAACTGTTTTTT. The chain uses TRBV4-1 and TRBJ1-4; 8 bases agree with TRBD1. Germline V lookup: CDR1 MGHRA, CDR2 YSYEKL. The CDR3 is 16 residues long. With V trimmed by 4 bases and J by 8 bases, 12 bases remained unmatched.

The V and J genes are TRBV5-1 and TRBJ2-5, with 9 bases that match TRBD2. V lost 4 bases, J lost 2 bases, and 9 bases stayed unmatched. Per the germline V gene, CDR1 is SGHRS and CDR2 is YFSETQ. The CDR3 covers 16 residues. Here the CDR3 DNA reads TGCGCCAGCAGCCTGGGTCCGACTAGCGGACAAGAGACCCAGTACTTC. It is translated as CASSLGPTSGQETQYF.

This clone has only one observation. The V call is TRBV5-1, the J call TRBJ2-3; 7 nucleotides align to TRBD2. The CDR3 contains 16 residues. The germline gives CDR1 SGHRS, CDR2 YFSETQ. Germline trimming cut 0 bases from V and 4 bases from J; bases unmatched to any gene: 8. The CDR3 region is CASSLGSAGAADTQYF. Here the CDR3 DNA reads TGCGCCAGCAGCTTGGGTTCGGCGGGAGCCGCAGATACGCAGTATTTT. The whole variable domain, filled in from reference TRBV5-1 and TRBJ2-3, reads KAGVTQTPRYLIKTRGQQVTLSCSPISGHRSVSWYQQTPGQGLQFLFEYFSETQRNKGNFPGRFSGRQFSNSRSEMNVSTLELGDSALYLCASSLGSAGAADTQYFGPGTRLTVL.

This clone turned up a few times. The gene calls are TRBV10-1 and TRBJ2-7, with a tentative D call TRBD1 (5 bases). The CDR3 consists of 15 residues. Germline CDR1 and CDR2: WNHNN and SYGVQD (reference sequence). V lost 2 bases and J lost 1, with 12 bases in between. The CDR3 is CASSETLTGSYEQYF. The CDR3 nucleotides read TGCGCCAGCAGTGAGACGCTTACAGGATCCTACGAGCAGTACTTC.

This clone occurred a few times. The genes are TRBV5-8 and TRBJ1-2; maybe TRBD1 (6 bases). The V gene's germline CDR1 is SGHTS and CDR2 YDEGEE. This CDR3 comprises 15 residues. V lost 4 bases and J 8 bases, leaving 21 bases between the germline ends. CDR3 DNA: TGTGCCAGCAGCCCGGGGACACGGTCCGCTCGGGGCTACACCTTC. Its protein product is CASSPGTRSARGYTF.

This clone was counted between two and nine times. The rearrangement uses TRBV6-4 and TRBJ2-2, with D unclear. This CDR3 region has 14 residues. The germline CDR1 and CDR2 sequences are MRHNA and SNTAGT. V was shortened by 4 bases and J by 0 bases, with 6 bases between the two germline ends. The CDR3 spells CASSVRANTGELFF. The CDR3 region has the DNA TGTGCCAGCAGTGTCCGGGCGAACACCGGGGAGCTGTTTTTT.

The rearrangement links TRBV5-4 to TRBJ1-3, with 8 bases aligning to TRBD1. J gave up 4 bases and V 0 bases, and 0 bases lay outside the gene matches. This CDR3 is built from 14 residues. The germline V gene has CDR1 SGHNT and CDR2 YYREEE (reference sequence). The CDR3 reads CASSLGQGGNTIYF. The CDR3 nucleotides are TGTGCCAGCAGCTTGGGACAGGGGGGAAACACCATATATTTT.

This chain joins TRBV28 and TRBJ2-3; 11 nucleotides agree with TRBD2. CDR3 size: 15 residues. Germline-derived CDR1 and CDR2 are MDHEN and SYDVKM. Trimming cost V 8 bases and J 1 base; bases outside gene matches: 5. As DNA, the CDR3 is TGTGCCAGCCTGACTAGCGGGGTGGGCACAGATACGCAGTATTTT. Residues: CASLTSGVGTDTQYF.

This chain's CDR3 is CASRRESTGELFF. The CDR3 DNA is TGTGCCAGCAGACGGGAGAGCACCGGGGAGCTGTTTTTT. The J gene is TRBJ2-2, the V gene TRBV6-4; perhaps TRBD2 as D (6 bases). This CDR3 spans 13 amino acids. Deletions cut 6 bases from V and 4 bases from J, with 9 bases between. Germline CDR1 is MRHNA and CDR2 is SNTAGT.

The rearrangement uses TRBV2 and TRBJ1-1, with unresolved D. This CDR3 is built from 14 residues. CDR1 and CDR2 (germline): SNHLY, FYNNEI. V was shortened by 6 bases and J by 0 bases, with 11 bases between the two germline ends. The CDR3 loop reads CASSENPMNTEAFF. DNA for the CDR3: TGTGCCAGCAGCGAGAACCCCATGAACACTGAAGCTTTCTTT.

This chain links TRBV10-3 with TRBJ1-2; no firm D call. The germline V gene has CDR1 ENHRY and CDR2 SYGVKD. This CDR3 is 14 amino acids long. Trimming cost V 2 bases and J 7 bases, with 14 bases left between them. The CDR3 reads CAISERGDGSGYTF. As DNA, the CDR3 is TGTGCCATCAGTGAGCGAGGAGACGGGTCTGGCTACACCTTC.

J is TRBJ1-5 and V is TRBV7-9, with D unresolved. Between the trimmed V and J ends, which lost 8 bases and 4 bases, there was a span of 12 bases. Germline V gene data show CDR1 as SEHNR and CDR2 as FQNEAQ (reference sequence). The CDR3 sequence is 13 residues long. The CDR3 DNA reads as TGTGCCAGCGGGGAGTTGGGTAATCAGCCCCAGCATTTT. Translating gives CASGELGNQPQHF.

The rearrangement uses TRBV28 and TRBJ2-7, with D tentatively TRBD2 (6 bases). There are 12 residues in the CDR3. With 6 bases removed from V and 9 bases from J, the gap between germline ends came to 15 bases. Germline loops: CDR1 MDHEN, CDR2 SYDVKM. The CDR3 region is CASSRTEGGQYF. Here the CDR3 DNA reads TGTGCCAGCAGCCGTACTGAGGGAGGGCAGTACTTC.

This clone was picked up a small number of times. The V gene is TRBV9, the J gene TRBJ2-7; D is undetermined. Germline CDR1 SGDLS, CDR2 YYNGEE. Trimming took 4 bases from V and 3 from J, leaving 17 bases between them. The CDR3 runs 15 residues. CDR3 bases: TGTGCCAGCAGCACCCGTCCCGGTTCTTACTACGAGCAGTACTTC. This sequence encodes CASSTRPGSYYEQYF.

The chain is built from TRBV18 and TRBJ1-1, with TRBD1 identical over 7 bases. Germline V gives CDR1 KGHSH, CDR2 LQKENI. CDR3 size: 14 residues. V dropped 6 bases and J dropped 2; count of bases not matched to a gene: 6. CDR3 loop: CASSPGQRNTEAFF. The DNA of the CDR3 is TGTGCCAGCTCTCCGGGACAGCGAAACACTGAAGCTTTCTTT. The full variable domain, with the rest looked up from reference TRBV18 and TRBJ1-1, is NAGVMQNPRHLVRRRGQEARLRCSPMKGHSHVYWYRQLPEEGLKFMVYLQKENIIDESGMPKERFSAEFPKEGPSILRIQQVVRGDSAAYFCASSPGQRNTEAFFGQGTRLTVV.

With regard to this clone: At one end the junction does not follow the germline gene, possibly because of a read error. CDR3 amino acids: CALDRSGANGLTF. The DNA for the CDR3 is TGTGCCCTAGACAGGTCCGGGGCCAACGGCCTGACTTTC. The V gene is TRBV30, the J gene TRBJ2-6; D might be TRBD1 (6 bases). The germline CDR1 and CDR2 sequences are GTSNPN and SVGIG (reference sequence). CDR3 length: 13 residues.

The chain has TRBV18 and TRBJ1-5, with D possibly matching TRBD1 (6 bases). The ends were cut back, 3 bases at V and 2 bases at J, with 11 bases in the middle. The CDR3 covers 15 residues. From germline, CDR1 is KGHSH and CDR2 LQKENI. The CDR3 DNA reads as TGTGCCAGCTCACCTGAAGCAGGGGGCAATCAGCCCCAGCATTTT. The encoded protein is CASSPEAGGNQPQHF.

The CDR3 spells CASSFLGSSDYEQYF. CDR3 DNA: TGTGCCAGCAGTTTTCTAGGCAGCTCGGACTACGAGCAGTACTTC. V and J are TRBV27 and TRBJ2-7; D uncertain. The CDR3 runs 15 residues. The germline gives CDR1 MNHEY, CDR2 SMNVEV (reference sequence). Trimming removed 3 bases at V and 3 bases at J, with 15 bases between.